This record covers a single T cell receptor (beta chain). Its antigen is still unknown. This sample stems from a study of post-analysis software for immune sequencing data. Overall study findings and caveats: When patients were compared with controls, four to six TRBV segments were more frequent, TRBV5-6, TRBV5-1 and TRBV20-1 among them.

Trimming took 8 bases from V and 0 from J, leaving 14 bases between them. The CDR3 consists of 16 residues. The V gene's germline CDR1 is MNHNY and CDR2 SVGAGI (reference sequence). Presence of unique molecular identifiers characterized the TCR beta cDNA libraries. Using its own MiXCR run on the PCR reads, TCRdb lists one record per CDR3 protein. This table holds fewer than 700,000 distinct CDR3 sequences, roughly two fifths found once. Sequencing was carried out using blood. This TCR was sampled from a girl aged 5 to 17 with multiple sclerosis. V usage is TRBV6-6 and J usage is TRBJ2-6; D is perhaps TRBD1 or TRBD2 (5 bases each). For the CDR3, the DNA is TGTGCCAGCCTACGGGACGGTGACTCTGGGGCCAACGTCCTGACTTTC. It is translated as CASLRDGDSGANVLTF.